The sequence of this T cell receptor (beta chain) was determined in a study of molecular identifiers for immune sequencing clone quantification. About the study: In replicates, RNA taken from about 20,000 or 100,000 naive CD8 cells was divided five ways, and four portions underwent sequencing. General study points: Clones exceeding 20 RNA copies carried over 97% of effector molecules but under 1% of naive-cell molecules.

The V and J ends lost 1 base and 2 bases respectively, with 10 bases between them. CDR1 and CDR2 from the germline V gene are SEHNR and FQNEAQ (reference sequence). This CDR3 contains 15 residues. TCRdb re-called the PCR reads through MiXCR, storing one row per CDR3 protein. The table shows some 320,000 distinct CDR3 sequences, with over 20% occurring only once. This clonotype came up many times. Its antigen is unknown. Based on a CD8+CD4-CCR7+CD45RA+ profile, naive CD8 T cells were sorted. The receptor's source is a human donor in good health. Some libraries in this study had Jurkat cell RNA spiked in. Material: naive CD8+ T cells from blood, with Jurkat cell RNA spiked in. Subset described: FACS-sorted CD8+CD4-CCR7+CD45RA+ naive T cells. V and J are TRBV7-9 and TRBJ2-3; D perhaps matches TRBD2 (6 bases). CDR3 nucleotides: TGTGCCAGCAGCTTAGAGGGACTTATCACAGATACGCAGTATTTT. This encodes CASSLEGLITDTQYF.